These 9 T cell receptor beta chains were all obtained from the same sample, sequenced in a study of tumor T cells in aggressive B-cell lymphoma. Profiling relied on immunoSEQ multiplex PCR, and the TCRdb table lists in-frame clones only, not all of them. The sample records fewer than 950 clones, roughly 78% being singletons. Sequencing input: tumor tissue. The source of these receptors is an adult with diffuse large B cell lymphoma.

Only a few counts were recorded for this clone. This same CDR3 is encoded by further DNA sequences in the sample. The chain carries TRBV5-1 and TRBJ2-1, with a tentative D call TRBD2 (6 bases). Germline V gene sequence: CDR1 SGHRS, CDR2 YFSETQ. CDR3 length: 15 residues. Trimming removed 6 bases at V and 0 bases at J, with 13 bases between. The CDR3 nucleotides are TGCGCCAGCACAGGGCTAGCGACCTCCTACAATGAGCAGTTCTTC. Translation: CASTGLATSYNEQFF.

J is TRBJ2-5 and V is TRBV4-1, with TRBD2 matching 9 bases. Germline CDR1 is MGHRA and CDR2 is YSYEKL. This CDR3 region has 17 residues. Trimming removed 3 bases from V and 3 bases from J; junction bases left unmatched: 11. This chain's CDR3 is CASSQPSGVAGEETQYF. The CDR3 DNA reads TGCGCCAGCAGCCAGCCGTCGGGAGTAGCGGGAGAAGAGACCCAGTACTTC.

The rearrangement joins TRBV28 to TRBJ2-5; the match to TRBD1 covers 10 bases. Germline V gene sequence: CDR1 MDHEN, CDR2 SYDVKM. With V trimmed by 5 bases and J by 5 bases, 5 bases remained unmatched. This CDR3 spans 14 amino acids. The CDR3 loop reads CASSPTGGGETQYF. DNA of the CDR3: TGTGCCAGCAGTCCGACAGGGGGCGGGGAGACCCAGTACTTC.

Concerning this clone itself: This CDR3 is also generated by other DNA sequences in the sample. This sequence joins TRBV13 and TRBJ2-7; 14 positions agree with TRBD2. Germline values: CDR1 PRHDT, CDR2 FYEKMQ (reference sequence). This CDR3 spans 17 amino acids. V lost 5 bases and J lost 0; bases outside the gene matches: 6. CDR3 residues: CASSLGLAGDSSYEQYF. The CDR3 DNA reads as TGTGCCAGCAGCCTGGGACTAGCGGGAGACTCCTCCTACGAGCAGTACTTC.

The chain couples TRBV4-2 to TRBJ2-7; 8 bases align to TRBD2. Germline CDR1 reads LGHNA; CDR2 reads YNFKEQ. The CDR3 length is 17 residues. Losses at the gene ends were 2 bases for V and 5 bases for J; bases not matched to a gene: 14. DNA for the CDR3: TGTGCCAGCAGCCAATCAGCTTGGGACGGGAGGGCCGACGAGCAGTACTTC. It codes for CASSQSAWDGRADEQYF.

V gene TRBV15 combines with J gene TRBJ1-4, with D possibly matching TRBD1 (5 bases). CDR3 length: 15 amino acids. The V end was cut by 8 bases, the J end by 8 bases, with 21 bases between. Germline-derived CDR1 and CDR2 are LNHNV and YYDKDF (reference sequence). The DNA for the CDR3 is TGTGCCACCTCGAAACTGGACGTGGGGCGGGAAAAACTGTTTTTT. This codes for CATSKLDVGREKLFF. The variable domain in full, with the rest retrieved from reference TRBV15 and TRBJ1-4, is DAMVIQNPRYQVTQFGKPVTLSCSQTLNHNVMYWYQQKSSQAPKLLFHYYDKDFNNEADTPDNFQSRRPNTSFCFLDIRSPGLGDTAMYLCATSKLDVGREKLFFGSGTQLSVL.

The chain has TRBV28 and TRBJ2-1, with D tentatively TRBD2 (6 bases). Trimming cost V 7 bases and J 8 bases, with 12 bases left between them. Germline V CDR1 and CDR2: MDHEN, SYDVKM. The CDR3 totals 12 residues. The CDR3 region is CASTSGTHEQFF. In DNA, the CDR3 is TGTGCCAGCACCTCCGGGACTCATGAGCAGTTCTTC.

The CDR3 protein is CASRTTGGDTGELFF. CDR3 in DNA: TGTGCCAGCAGAACGACAGGGGGGGACACCGGGGAGCTGTTTTTT. The chain is built from TRBV6-6 and TRBJ2-2; 9 bases fit TRBD1. There are 15 residues in the CDR3. Germline CDR1 MNHNY, CDR2 SVGAGI (reference sequence). V trimming: 6 bases; J trimming: 3 bases; junction bases outside the gene matches: 5.

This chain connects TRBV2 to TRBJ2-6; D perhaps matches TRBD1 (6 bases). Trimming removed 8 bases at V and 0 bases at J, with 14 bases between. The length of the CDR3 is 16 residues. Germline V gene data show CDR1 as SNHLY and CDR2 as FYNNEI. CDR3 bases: TGTGCCAGCGGGGACACTCGTTACTCTGGGGCCAACGTCCTGACTTTC. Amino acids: CASGDTRYSGANVLTF.